The 23 T cell receptor beta chains below all came from one sample that was sequenced in a study of human CD8 memory T cell subsets. UMI-labeled 5' RACE yielded the TCR beta libraries. TCRdb derives one entry per CDR3 protein from the 5' RACE reads, leaving out DNA. The sample holds 9,500 to 15,000 distinct CDR3 sequences. Sequencing used CD8+ T cells from PBMCs. The receptors come from a human donor in good health.

V usage is TRBV30 and J usage is TRBJ1-2; lacking DNA, the TRBD1 call made by TCRdb goes unchecked. The germline V gene has CDR1 GTSNPN and CDR2 SVGIG (reference sequence). This CDR3 region has 13 residues. CDR3 sequence reads: CATPADSYYGYTF.

J is TRBJ2-1 and V is TRBV20-1; checking the TCRdb D call of TRBD2 is not possible without DNA. This CDR3 comprises 18 residues. The V gene's germline CDR1 is DFQATT and CDR2 SNEGSKA (reference sequence). The CDR3 protein is CSARDGTSGRFLYNEQFF.

The rearrangement links TRBV20-1 to TRBJ2-1; the TRBD2 assignment by TCRdb is unverifiable without DNA. This CDR3 has 15 residues. Germline-derived CDR1 and CDR2 are DFQATT and SNEGSKA (reference sequence). CDR3 residues: CSARPLAGDLNEQFF.

The V gene is TRBV12-3 or TRBV12-4, the J gene TRBJ1-3. This CDR3 is 11 amino acids long. This CDR3 is CASSFRDTIYF.

V gene TRBV29-1 combines with J gene TRBJ2-5; TCRdb lists TRBD1, though no DNA is available to test this call. CDR3 length equals 13 residues. Germline loops: CDR1 SQVTM, CDR2 ANQGSEA. The chain's CDR3 is CSVEENRVETQYF.

The V call is TRBV2, the J call TRBJ2-1; TCRdb picks TRBD2, but there is no DNA to check that call. This CDR3 has 15 amino acids. The germline V gene has CDR1 SNHLY and CDR2 FYNNEI. This CDR3 is CASKSTAAPNNEQFF.

The chain combines TRBV20-1 with TRBJ2-5. Germline CDR1 and CDR2: DFQATT and SNEGSKA (reference sequence). The CDR3 spans 12 residues. The CDR3 loop reads CSAREIQETQYF.

This clonotype ranks as medium-sized in terms of frequency. This chain connects TRBV29-1 to TRBJ2-1. The CDR3 loop spans 14 amino acids. Looked up from germline, CDR1 is SQVTM and CDR2 is ANQGSEA. CDR3 region: CSVVGIVTGNEQFF.

The chain is built from TRBV11-2 and TRBJ2-1; the TRBD2 assignment by TCRdb is unverifiable without DNA. The CDR3 has 17 amino acids. Per the germline V gene, CDR1 is SGHAT and CDR2 is FQNNGV. CDR3 region: CASSLDARTSEFVEQFF.

This chain links TRBV7-2 with TRBJ1-1; TCRdb picks TRBD1, but there is no DNA to check that call. CDR1 SGHTA and CDR2 FQGNSA come from the germline V gene. This CDR3 spans 16 amino acids. CDR3 amino acids: CASSRWTGASDTEAFF.

The CDR3 is CASSQDREETQYF. This sequence joins TRBV4-1 and TRBJ2-5; without DNA, the TCRdb call of TRBD1 cannot be checked. Germline values: CDR1 MGHRA, CDR2 YSYEKL. The CDR3 consists of 13 residues.

The chain combines TRBV9 with TRBJ2-1; TCRdb outputs TRBD2, but without DNA this stays unchecked. This CDR3 contains 15 residues. Germline assignment: CDR1 SGDLS and CDR2 YYNGEE. The CDR3 here is CASTVDSGRLNEQFF.

The chain joins TRBV5-1 to TRBJ2-5; checking the TCRdb D call of TRBD2 is not possible without DNA. CDR1 is SGHRS and CDR2 is YFSETQ in the germline V gene. This CDR3 region has 18 residues. The chain's CDR3 is CASSRGTSGAPYQETQYF.

The CDR3 protein is CASSLALREQYF. The rearrangement uses TRBV7-8 and TRBJ2-7. Germline V gene lookup returns CDR1 SGHVS and CDR2 FQNEAQ. The CDR3 extends over 12 amino acids.

The chain uses TRBV20-1 and TRBJ2-7. The CDR3 is 15 amino acids. Germline CDR1 and CDR2: DFQATT and SNEGSKA (reference sequence). CDR3 sequence: CSARDEQDESYEQYF.

The chain employs TRBV27 and TRBJ2-1; there is no DNA to check the TCRdb D call of TRBD2. The CDR3 is 15 amino acids. Per germline, CDR1 MNHEY and CDR2 SMNVEV (reference sequence). The CDR3 loop reads CASSQPGLAGAEQFF.

This chain uses TRBV7-9 with TRBJ1-3; TCRdb calls TRBD1, which cannot be checked without DNA. CDR1 SEHNR and CDR2 FQNEAQ come from the germline V gene (reference sequence). The CDR3 extends over 18 amino acids. The CDR3 loop reads CASSLGGHLSLSGNTIYF. The full variable domain, completed using reference TRBV7-9 and TRBJ1-3, is DTGVSQNPRHKITKRGQNVTFRCDPISEHNRLYWYRQTLGQGPEFLTYFQNEAQLEKSRLLSDRFSAERPKGSFSTLEIQRTEQGDSAMYLCASSLGGHLSLSGNTIYFGEGSWLTVV.

J is TRBJ2-5 and V is TRBV3-1; the D call of TRBD2 rests on TCRdb alone, since no DNA is present to check it. The CDR3 covers 13 residues. Per the germline V gene, CDR1 is LGHDT and CDR2 is YNNKEL (reference sequence). The chain's CDR3 is CASSQLREKTQYF.

This clonotype counts as medium-sized by frequency. The chain uses TRBV10-3 and TRBJ2-1; the D call of TRBD2 rests on TCRdb alone, since no DNA is present to check it. The germline V gene encodes CDR1 ENHRY and CDR2 SYGVKD. The CDR3 is 13 amino acids. This chain's CDR3 is CASGTKLYNEQFF.

The chain links TRBV27 to TRBJ2-5; TCRdb reports TRBD1, a call that lacks DNA to check it against. Germline V gene sequence: CDR1 MNHEY, CDR2 SMNVEV (reference sequence). This CDR3 spans 16 amino acids. CDR3 sequence reads: CASSFSGTGLQETQYF.

The chain employs TRBV6-6 and TRBJ1-1; TCRdb calls TRBD1, which cannot be checked without DNA. The CDR3 consists of 12 residues. Germline CDR1 is MNHNY and CDR2 is SVGAGI (reference sequence). CDR3 loop: CASSPLVTEAFF.

The V and J genes are TRBV11-3 and TRBJ2-3; TCRdb gives TRBD1 as the D gene, but with no DNA this cannot be confirmed. From germline, CDR1 is SGHNT and CDR2 YENEEA. The CDR3 length is 15 residues. The CDR3 spells CASSTRTQSTDTQYF.

The chain combines TRBV6-5 with TRBJ2-1; as DNA is missing, the TRBD1 call by TCRdb cannot be tested. The CDR3 consists of 13 residues. CDR1 MNHEY and CDR2 SVGAGI come from the germline V gene. The CDR3 region is CASSKGTWDEQFF.